This T cell receptor (beta chain) is drawn from a study of blood T cell repertoires in COVID-19. Here immunoSEQ multiplex PCR was the method, and the copy in TCRdb shows in-frame clones only, minus some. This sample has 200,000 to 250,000 clones, with 82% found just once. The CDR3 extends over 15 amino acids. Per the germline V gene, CDR1 is ENHRY and CDR2 is SYGVKD. J lost 10 bases, V lost 8 bases, and 15 bases had no gene match. The clonotype originates from an older woman who had recovered from COVID-19. Source material: PBMCs or T cells enriched from blood (not recorded which). The rearrangement joins TRBV10-3 to TRBJ2-1; TRBD2 matches 9 bases. The CDR3 region is CAIGPETSGVGEQFF. The CDR3 nucleotides read TGTGCCATCGGCCCAGAGACTAGCGGAGTCGGGGAGCAGTTCTTC.